The 6 T cell receptor beta chains listed next were all sequenced from one sample in a study of T cells in women clearing cervical HPV infection. Some clones are missing from TCRdb's copy, which holds only in-frame ones; the method was immunoSEQ multiplex PCR. Its table lists 30,000 to 45,000 clones. Sequencing was performed on blood buffy coat. These receptors were collected from a woman aged 18 to 69 with a cervical HPV16 infection that either progressed to CIN3+ or cleared (not recorded which).

For this clone: Read coverage stops 3 residues before the CDR3 terminus; the germline J gene supplies the remainder. The V call is TRBV6-1, the J call TRBJ2-7; D is uncertain. The CDR3 is 12 amino acids. The germline CDR1 and CDR2 sequences are MNHNS and SASEGT. The V end lost 4 bases, the J end lost 4 bases, and 8 bases lay between the germline ends. The CDR3 spells CASSGPRYEQYF. CDR3 DNA, as far as it was read: TGTGCCAGCAGTGGGCCTCGATACGAG.

In regard to this clone: The read terminates 3 residues before the CDR3 end, so the remaining end is supplied by the germline J gene. The chain is built from TRBV6-1 and TRBJ2-2, with unresolved D. The CDR3 contains 12 residues. Trimming took off 4 bases at V and 8 bases at J, with 8 bases between the two ends. The V gene's germline CDR1 is MNHNS and CDR2 SASEGT. Partial CDR3 DNA: TGTGCCAGCAGTGCCCCCTCGGGGGAG. It is translated as CASSAPSGE. The whole CDR3 sequence reads CASSAPSGELFF.

As concerns this clone: The CDR3 goes on 3 residues after the read ends, and that part is filled in from the germline J gene. V usage is TRBV20-1 and J usage is TRBJ1-1; 8 nucleotides match TRBD1. Trimming cost V 3 bases and J 3 bases; bases outside gene matches: 9. The CDR3 is made up of 15 amino acids. The germline gives CDR1 DFQATT, CDR2 SNEGSKA (reference sequence). CDR3 DNA, as far as it was read: TGCAGTGCTAGGGCAGGGGGCCGTTTGGACACTGAA. It codes for CSARAGGRLDTE. The full CDR3 protein reads CSARAGGRLDTEAFF.

Remarks on this clone: The missing CDR3 end, 3 residues past where the read stops, is filled in from the germline J gene. V usage is TRBV30 and J usage is TRBJ1-6, with D tentatively TRBD1 (5 bases). Germline lookup yields CDR1 GTSNPN and CDR2 SVGIG (reference sequence). The CDR3 is 12 residues long. V was shortened by 4 bases and J by 5 bases, with 6 bases between the two germline ends. The covered CDR3 bases are TGTGCCTGGACCAGGGATAATTCACCC. It encodes CAWTRDNSP. The entire CDR3 protein is CAWTRDNSPLHF.

As regards this clone: Read data end 3 residues before the CDR3 end; the end is taken from the germline J gene. This chain uses TRBV20-1 with TRBJ2-7, with TRBD1 matching over 9 bases. The CDR3 runs to 15 residues. Germline CDR1 DFQATT, CDR2 SNEGSKA (reference sequence). Germline trimming cut 5 bases from V and 0 bases from J; bases unmatched to any gene: 8. The covered CDR3 bases are TGCAGTGCTTCGTCCGGGACAGGGAGCTCCTACGAG. This encodes CSASSGTGSSYE. The whole CDR3 sequence reads CSASSGTGSSYEQYF.

Of note for this clone: The read falls 3 residues short of the CDR3 end, and the missing part is taken from the germline J gene. The chain employs TRBV7-8 and TRBJ2-4; 7 bases agree with TRBD1. The germline gives CDR1 SGHVS, CDR2 FQNEAQ. This CDR3 contains 15 residues. The CDR3 is CASSYGTVSNYGQYF. Incomplete CDR3 DNA: TGTGCCAGCAGCTACGGGACAGTTTCAAACTATGGT. Using reference TRBV7-8 and TRBJ2-4 for the parts outside the CDR3, the full variable domain is GAGVSQSPRYKVAKRGQDVALRCDPISGHVSLFWYQQALGQGPEFLTYFQNEAQLDKSGLPSDRFFAERPEGSVSTLKIQRTQQEDSAVYLCASSYGTVSNYGQYFGAGTRLSVL.